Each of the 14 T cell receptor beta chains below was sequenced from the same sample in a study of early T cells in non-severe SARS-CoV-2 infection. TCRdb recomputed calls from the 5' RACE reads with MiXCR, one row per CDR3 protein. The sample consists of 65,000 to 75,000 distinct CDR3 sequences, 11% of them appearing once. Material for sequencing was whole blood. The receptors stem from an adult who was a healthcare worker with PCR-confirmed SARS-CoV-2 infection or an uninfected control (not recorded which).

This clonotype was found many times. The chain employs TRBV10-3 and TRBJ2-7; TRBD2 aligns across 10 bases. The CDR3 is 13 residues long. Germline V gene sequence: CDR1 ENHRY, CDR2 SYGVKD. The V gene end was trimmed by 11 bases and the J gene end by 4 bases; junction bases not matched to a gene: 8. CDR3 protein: CASLAGGGYEQYF. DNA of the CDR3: TGTGCCTCCTTAGCGGGGGGAGGGTACGAGCAGTACTTC.

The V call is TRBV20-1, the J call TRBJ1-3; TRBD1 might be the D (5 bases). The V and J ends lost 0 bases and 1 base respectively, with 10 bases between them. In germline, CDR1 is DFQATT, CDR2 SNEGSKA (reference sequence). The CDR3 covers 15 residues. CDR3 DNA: TGCAGTGCTAGAGATCACAGGCAGTCTGGAAACACCATATATTTT. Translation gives CSARDHRQSGNTIYF.

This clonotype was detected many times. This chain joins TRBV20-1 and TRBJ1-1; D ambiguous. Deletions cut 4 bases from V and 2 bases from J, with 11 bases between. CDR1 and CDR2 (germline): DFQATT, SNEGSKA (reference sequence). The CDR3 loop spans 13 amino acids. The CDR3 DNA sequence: TGCAGTGCTACCCGCCTTATAAACACTGAAGCTTTCTTT. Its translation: CSATRLINTEAFF.

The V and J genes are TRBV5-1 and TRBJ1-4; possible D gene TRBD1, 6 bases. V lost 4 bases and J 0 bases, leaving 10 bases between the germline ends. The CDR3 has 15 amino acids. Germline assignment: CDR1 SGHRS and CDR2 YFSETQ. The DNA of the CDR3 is TGCGCCAGCAGCAAGGGACACGCAACTAATGAAAAACTGTTTTTT. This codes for CASSKGHATNEKLFF.

The CDR3 loop reads CASSLEAGARYGYTF. The CDR3 DNA sequence: TGCGCCAGCAGCTTGGAGGCGGGGGCCCGCTATGGCTACACCTTC. This chain connects TRBV5-1 to TRBJ1-2; D possibly corresponds to TRBD1 (6 bases). This CDR3 comprises 15 residues. The germline V gene encodes CDR1 SGHRS and CDR2 YFSETQ. The V gene lost 0 bases and the J gene lost 4 bases, with 13 bases spanning the gap.

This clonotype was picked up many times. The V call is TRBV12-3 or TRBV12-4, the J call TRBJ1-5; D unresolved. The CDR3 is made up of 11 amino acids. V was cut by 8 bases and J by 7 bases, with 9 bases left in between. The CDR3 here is CASGRKQPQHF. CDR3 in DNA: TGTGCCAGCGGCAGAAAACAGCCCCAGCATTTT.

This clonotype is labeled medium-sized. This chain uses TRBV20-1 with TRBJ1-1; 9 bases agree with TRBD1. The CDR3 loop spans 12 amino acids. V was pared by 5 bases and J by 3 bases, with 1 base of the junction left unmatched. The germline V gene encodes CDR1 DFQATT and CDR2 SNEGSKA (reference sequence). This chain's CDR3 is CSAWTGDTEAFF. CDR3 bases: TGCAGTGCTTGGACAGGGGACACTGAAGCTTTCTTT.

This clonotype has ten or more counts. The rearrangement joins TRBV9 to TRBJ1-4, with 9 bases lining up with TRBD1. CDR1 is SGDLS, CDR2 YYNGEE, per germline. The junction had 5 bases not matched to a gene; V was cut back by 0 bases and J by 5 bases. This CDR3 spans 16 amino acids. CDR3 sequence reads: CASSVDWGQGNEKLFF. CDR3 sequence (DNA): TGTGCCAGCAGCGTAGATTGGGGACAGGGCAATGAAAAACTGTTTTTT.

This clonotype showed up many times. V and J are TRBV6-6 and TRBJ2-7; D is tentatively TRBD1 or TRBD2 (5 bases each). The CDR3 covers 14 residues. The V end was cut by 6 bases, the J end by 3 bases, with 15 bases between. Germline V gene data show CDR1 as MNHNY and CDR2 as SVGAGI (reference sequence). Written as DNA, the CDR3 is TGTGCCAGCAGCTTATCCGGGACCAACTACGAGCAGTACTTC. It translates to CASSLSGTNYEQYF.

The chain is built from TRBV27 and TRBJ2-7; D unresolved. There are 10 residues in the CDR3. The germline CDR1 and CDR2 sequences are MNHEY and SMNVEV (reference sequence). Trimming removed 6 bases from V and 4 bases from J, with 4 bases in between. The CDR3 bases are TGTGCCAGCAGACCGTACGAGCAGTACTTC. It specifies CASRPYEQYF.

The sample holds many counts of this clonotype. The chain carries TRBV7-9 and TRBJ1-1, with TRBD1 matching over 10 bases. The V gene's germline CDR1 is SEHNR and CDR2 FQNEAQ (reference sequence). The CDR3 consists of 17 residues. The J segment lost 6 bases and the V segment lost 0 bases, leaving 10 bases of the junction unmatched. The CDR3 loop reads CASSLAGQGYNLAEAFF. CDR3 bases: TGTGCCAGCAGCTTAGCGGGACAGGGGTATAATTTGGCTGAAGCTTTCTTT.

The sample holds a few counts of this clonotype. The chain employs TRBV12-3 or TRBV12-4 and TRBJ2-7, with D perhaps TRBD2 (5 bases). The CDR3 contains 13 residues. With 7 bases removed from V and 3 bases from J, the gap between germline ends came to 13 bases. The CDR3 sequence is CASTTGGIYEQYF. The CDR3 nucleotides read TGTGCCAGCACTACCGGAGGTATCTACGAGCAGTACTTC.

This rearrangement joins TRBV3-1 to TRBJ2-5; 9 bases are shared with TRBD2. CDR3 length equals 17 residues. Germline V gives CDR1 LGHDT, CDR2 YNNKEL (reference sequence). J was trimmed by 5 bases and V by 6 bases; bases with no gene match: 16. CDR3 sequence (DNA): TGTGCCAGCAGACCATTCGGACGGGGAGGACTAGCGGAGACCCAGTACTTC. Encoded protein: CASRPFGRGGLAETQYF.

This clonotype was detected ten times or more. CDR3 loop: CASSPKRTAMNTEAFF. The CDR3 DNA follows: TGTGCCAGCAGCCCAAAACGGACAGCCATGAACACTGAAGCTTTCTTT. The chain is built from TRBV7-8 and TRBJ1-1; tentatively, D is TRBD1 (6 bases). This CDR3 is 16 amino acids long. Germline assignment: CDR1 SGHVS and CDR2 FQNEAQ. V lost 5 bases and J lost 0, with 16 bases in between. The variable domain in full, completed from reference TRBV7-8 and TRBJ1-1, reads GAGVSQSPRYKVAKRGQDVALRCDPISGHVSLFWYQQALGQGPEFLTYFQNEAQLDKSGLPSDRFFAERPEGSVSTLKIQRTQQEDSAVYLCASSPKRTAMNTEAFFGQGTRLTVV.